These 22 T cell receptor beta chains were all obtained from the same sample, sequenced in a study of control samples from healthy donors and cancer patients. Sequenced by immunoSEQ multiplex PCR; TCRdb stores in-frame clones only, minus some. The repertoire holds some 140,000 clones, with around nine tenths as singletons. Material for sequencing was blood. These receptors were obtained from a man aged 25-45 years in good health.

The rearrangement joins TRBV19 to TRBJ2-7; 8 bases map to TRBD1. Unmatched junction bases numbered 4, after V lost 4 bases and J lost 2 bases. Per the germline V gene, CDR1 is LNHDA and CDR2 is SQIVND (reference sequence). The length of the CDR3 is 14 residues. CDR3 DNA: TGTGCCAGTAGTAGCCGGACAGGGACCTACGAGCAGTACTTC. It specifies CASSSRTGTYEQYF.

CDR3 nucleotides: TGCAGTGCTAAGTCAAACATTCAGTACTTC. Amino acids: CSAKSNIQYF. This chain links TRBV20-1 with TRBJ2-4; D is uncertain. The CDR3 covers 10 residues. V shed 4 bases and J shed 6 bases, with 4 bases lying between them. Per germline, CDR1 DFQATT and CDR2 SNEGSKA (reference sequence).

V is TRBV9 and J is TRBJ2-3; D not resolved. The CDR3 totals 15 residues. Germline CDR1 is SGDLS and CDR2 is YYNGEE. V lost 0 bases and J lost 0, with 8 bases in between. The DNA of the CDR3 is TGTGCCAGCAGCGTAGCGGCATCTAGCACAGATACGCAGTATTTT. Translated: CASSVAASSTDTQYF.

This rearrangement joins TRBV6-2 or TRBV6-3 to TRBJ2-1; a weak D match, TRBD1 (5 bases). The germline V and J ends were trimmed by 0 bases and 5 bases, with 20 bases remaining between them. Germline CDR1 reads MNHEY; CDR2 reads SVGEGT. The CDR3 covers 18 residues. Written as DNA, the CDR3 is TGTGCCAGCAGTTACTCGCTTCGACAGATCAATCAAAACAATGAGCAGTTCTTC. This codes for CASSYSLRQINQNNEQFF.

The gene calls are TRBV3-1 (or the pseudogene TRBV3-2) and TRBJ2-1, with 13 positions matching TRBD2. The CDR3 covers 18 residues. Unmatched junction bases numbered 9, after V lost 1 base and J lost 6 bases. Germline V lookup: CDR1 LGHDT, CDR2 YNNKEL (reference sequence). The CDR3 here is CASSQGDLRLAGGNEQFF. CDR3 DNA sequence: TGTGCCAGCAGCCAAGGGGATCTAAGACTAGCGGGAGGCAATGAGCAGTTCTTC.

V is TRBV28 and J is TRBJ1-4; D perhaps matches TRBD1 (6 bases). The CDR3 covers 17 residues. V shed 5 bases and J shed 0 bases, with 16 bases lying between them. The V gene's germline CDR1 is MDHEN and CDR2 SYDVKM. Here the CDR3 DNA reads TGTGCCAGCAGTAAACAGGGCGAACCTGCAACTAATGAAAAACTGTTTTTT. Translation: CASSKQGEPATNEKLFF.

This chain links TRBV30 with TRBJ1-1, with D unresolved. Germline V gene sequence: CDR1 GTSNPN, CDR2 SVGIG (reference sequence). CDR3 length: 14 amino acids. V lost 0 bases and J lost 5, with 13 bases in between. The CDR3 sequence is CAWSVVSRGTEAFF. The DNA of the CDR3 is TGTGCCTGGAGTGTAGTCAGTCGGGGTACTGAAGCTTTCTTT.

The J gene is TRBJ2-3, the V gene TRBV2; no reliable D call. This CDR3 spans 16 amino acids. The V end lost 0 bases, the J end lost 0 bases, and 10 bases lay between the germline ends. The V gene's germline CDR1 is SNHLY and CDR2 FYNNEI. This CDR3 reads CASSEAGGPSTDTQYF. The CDR3, as DNA: TGTGCCAGCAGTGAAGCGGGTGGGCCCAGCACAGATACGCAGTATTTT. The full variable domain, in which reference TRBV2 and TRBJ2-3 provide the parts outside the CDR3, is EPEVTQTPSHQVTQMGQEVILRCVPISNHLYFYWYRQILGQKVEFLVSFYNNEISEKSEIFDDQFSVERPDGSNFTLKIRSTKLEDSAMYFCASSEAGGPSTDTQYFGPGTRLTVL.

This chain connects TRBV10-3 to TRBJ1-3; TRBD1 matches 12 bases. Germline V CDR1 and CDR2: ENHRY, SYGVKD. The V and J ends lost 6 bases and 7 bases, in that order; junction bases with no gene match: 1. This CDR3 spans 13 amino acids. The DNA of the CDR3 is TGTGCCATCAGGGGGACAGGGGGCAACACCATATATTTT. Protein sequence: CAIRGTGGNTIYF.

This clone was seen repeatedly, ten times or more. This rearrangement joins TRBV7-9 to TRBJ2-3; the D gene is possibly TRBD2 (6 bases). The germline V and J ends were trimmed by 2 bases and 1 base, with 10 bases remaining between them. This CDR3 has 15 amino acids. Germline loops: CDR1 SEHNR, CDR2 FQNEAQ (reference sequence). The CDR3 region has the DNA TGTGCCAGCAGCTTAAGGGAGGAAGGCACAGATACGCAGTATTTT. This codes for CASSLREEGTDTQYF.

The V gene is TRBV6-1, the J gene TRBJ2-4, with 9 bases lining up with TRBD1. This CDR3 has 19 amino acids. Germline V lookup: CDR1 MNHNS, CDR2 SASEGT. V was clipped by 3 bases and J by 3 bases; unmatched bases: 15. CDR3 region: CASSDWTGDLFQHKNIQYF. Here the CDR3 DNA reads TGTGCCAGCAGTGACTGGACAGGGGACCTTTTTCAGCACAAAAACATTCAGTACTTC.

The chain couples TRBV10-3 to TRBJ1-3; D is ambiguous. V was trimmed by 10 bases and J by 0 bases, leaving 13 bases between them. This CDR3 contains 14 residues. Germline V gene lookup returns CDR1 ENHRY and CDR2 SYGVKD. This CDR3 reads CASLDNRSGNTIYF. The CDR3 DNA reads as TGTGCCAGCCTAGACAATCGCTCTGGAAACACCATATATTTT.

The chain uses TRBV7-9 and TRBJ1-6, with 8 bases fitting TRBD1. V trimming: 4 bases; J trimming: 5 bases; junction bases outside the gene matches: 4. Germline values: CDR1 SEHNR, CDR2 FQNEAQ (reference sequence). The CDR3 runs to 15 residues. The CDR3 protein is CASSWTGRNNSPLHF. The CDR3 bases are TGTGCCAGCAGCTGGACAGGGAGGAATAATTCACCCCTCCACTTT.

The rearrangement links TRBV12-5 to TRBJ1-1, with D tentatively TRBD1 (6 bases). CDR1 and CDR2 from the germline V gene are LGHNT and FRNRAP. CDR3 length: 13 amino acids. V was clipped by 1 base and J by 8 bases, with 11 bases between them. The CDR3 protein is CASGLGHRDEAFF. The CDR3 nucleotides read TGTGCTAGTGGTTTGGGTCACAGGGACGAAGCTTTCTTT.

This clone was seen only once. The V and J genes are TRBV30 and TRBJ2-7, with D uncertain. Germline V gives CDR1 GTSNPN, CDR2 SVGIG (reference sequence). Trimming shortened V by 3 bases and J by 7 bases, and 16 bases separated the two germline ends. This CDR3 is 13 amino acids long. The CDR3 DNA reads as TGTGCCTGGAGGCTAACTGGCTCGGGTGAGCAGTACTTC. Translation: CAWRLTGSGEQYF. Based on the CDR3 plus reference TRBV30 and TRBJ2-7, the full variable domain is SQTIHQWPATLVQPVGSPLSLECTVEGTSNPNLYWYRQAAGRGLQLLFYSVGIGQISSEVPQNLSASRPQDRQFILSSKKLLLSDSGFYLCAWRLTGSGEQYFGPGTRLTVT.

A remark on this clone: Other DNA variants within this sample encode the same CDR3. The chain couples TRBV19 to TRBJ1-5; TRBD1 is a possible D gene (6 bases). V lost 4 bases to trimming and J lost 7 bases, with 11 bases between them. Per the germline V gene, CDR1 is LNHDA and CDR2 is SQIVND (reference sequence). This CDR3 is 13 amino acids long. DNA for the CDR3: TGTGCCAGTAGTACAGGGGTAGGACAGCCCCAGCATTTT. This codes for CASSTGVGQPQHF.

This clone was recorded once. J is TRBJ2-2 and V is TRBV19; D may be TRBD1 or TRBD2 (6 bases each). Germline V gene lookup returns CDR1 LNHDA and CDR2 SQIVND (reference sequence). Trimming removed 1 base from V and 4 bases from J, with 7 bases in between. This CDR3 is 14 amino acids long. This CDR3 is CASSIGGATGELFF. The CDR3 coding sequence is TGTGCCAGTAGTATAGGGGGGGCCACCGGGGAGCTGTTTTTT.

This clone was seen just once. The chain combines TRBV3-1 (or the pseudogene TRBV3-2) with TRBJ2-5; 10 bases agree with TRBD2. CDR1 and CDR2 (germline): LGHDT, YNNKEL (reference sequence). CDR3 length: 14 amino acids. With V trimmed by 7 bases and J by 5 bases, 7 bases remained unmatched. The CDR3 region has the DNA TGTGCCAGCACCCCTAGCGGGAGTGGGGAGACCCAGTACTTC. It encodes CASTPSGSGETQYF.

The chain combines TRBV23-1 with TRBJ1-1, with 7 nucleotides matching TRBD1. TRBV23-1 is an ORF; its function is uncertain. This CDR3 is 14 amino acids long. V was pared by 6 bases and J by 3 bases, with 7 bases of the junction left unmatched. The CDR3 DNA reads as TGCGCCAGCAGCCACCGGGACAGAGACACTGAAGCTTTCTTT. This translates into CASSHRDRDTEAFF.

This rearrangement joins TRBV7-9 to TRBJ1-2; 7 bases match TRBD1. Germline CDR1 SEHNR, CDR2 FQNEAQ (reference sequence). The CDR3 contains 14 residues. The CDR3 DNA reads as TGTGCAGCATCCAGGGAAGGGAGGGGGCATGGCTACACCTTC. It codes for CAASREGRGHGYTF.

The chain links TRBV28 to TRBJ2-1; D is tentatively TRBD1 or TRBD2 (5 bases each). The length of the CDR3 is 15 residues. Trimming removed 8 bases at V and 2 bases at J, with 16 bases between. CDR1 and CDR2 (germline): MDHEN, SYDVKM. The CDR3 region has the DNA TGTGCCAGCTTAAACCGGGACGGAACCTACAATGAGCAGTTCTTC. Translated: CASLNRDGTYNEQFF.

The chain is built from TRBV10-3 and TRBJ2-1; 16 bases agree with TRBD2. Germline loops: CDR1 ENHRY, CDR2 SYGVKD. The CDR3 contains 18 residues. The V segment lost 2 bases and the J segment 6 bases; nucleotides outside the gene matches: 7. The DNA for the CDR3 is TGTGCCATCAGTGAGCGGGGACTAGCGGGAGGGCCCAGCAATGAGCAGTTCTTC. Amino acid sequence: CAISERGLAGGPSNEQFF.